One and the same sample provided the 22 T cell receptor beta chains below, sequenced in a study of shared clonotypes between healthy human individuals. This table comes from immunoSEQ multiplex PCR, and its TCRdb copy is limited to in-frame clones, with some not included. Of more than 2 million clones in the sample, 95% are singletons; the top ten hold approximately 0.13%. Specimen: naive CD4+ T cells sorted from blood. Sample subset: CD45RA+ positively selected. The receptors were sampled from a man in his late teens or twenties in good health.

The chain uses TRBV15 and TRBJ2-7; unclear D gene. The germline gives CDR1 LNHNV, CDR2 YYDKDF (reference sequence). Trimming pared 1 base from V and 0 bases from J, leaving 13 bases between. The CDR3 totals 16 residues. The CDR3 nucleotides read TGTGCCACCAGCAGAGTTGCCACAGTCAGCTCCTACGAGCAGTACTTC. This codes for CATSRVATVSSYEQYF.

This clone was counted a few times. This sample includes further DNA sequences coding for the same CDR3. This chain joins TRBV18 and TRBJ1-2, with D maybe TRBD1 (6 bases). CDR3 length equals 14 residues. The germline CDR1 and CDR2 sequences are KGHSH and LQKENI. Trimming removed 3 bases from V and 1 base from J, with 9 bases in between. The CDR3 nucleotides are TGTGCCAGCTCACCCGCAGGGGATAACTATGGCTACACCTTC. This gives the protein CASSPAGDNYGYTF.

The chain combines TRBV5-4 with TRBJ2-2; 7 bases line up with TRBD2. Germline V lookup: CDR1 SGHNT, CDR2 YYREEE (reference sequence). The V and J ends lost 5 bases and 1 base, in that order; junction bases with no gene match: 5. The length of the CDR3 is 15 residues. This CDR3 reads CASRRDYKNTGELFF. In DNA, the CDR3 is TGTGCCAGCAGGAGGGACTATAAGAACACCGGGGAGCTGTTTTTT.

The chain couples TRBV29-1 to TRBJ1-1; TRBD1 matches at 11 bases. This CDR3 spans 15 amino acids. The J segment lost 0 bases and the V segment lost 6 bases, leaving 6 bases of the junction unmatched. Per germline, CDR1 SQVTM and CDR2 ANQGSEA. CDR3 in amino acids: CSVTDRGRLNTEAFF. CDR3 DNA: TGCAGCGTCACGGACAGGGGGCGACTGAACACTGAAGCTTTCTTT.

DNA for the CDR3: TGCGCCAGCAGCCCGATGGGACAGCGACAAGAGACCCAGTACTTC. Translation: CASSPMGQRQETQYF. V and J are TRBV5-1 and TRBJ2-5; 7 nucleotides agree with TRBD1. The CDR3 has 15 residues. The V gene's germline CDR1 is SGHRS and CDR2 YFSETQ. V shed 4 bases, J shed 2 bases, and the junction held 8 bases outside the gene matches.

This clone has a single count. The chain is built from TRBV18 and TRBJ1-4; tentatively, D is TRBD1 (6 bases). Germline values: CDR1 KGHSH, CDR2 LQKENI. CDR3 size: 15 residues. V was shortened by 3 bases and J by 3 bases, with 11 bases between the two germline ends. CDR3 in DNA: TGTGCCAGCTCACCGTCCCAGGGGTCTAATGAAAAACTGTTTTTT. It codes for CASSPSQGSNEKLFF.

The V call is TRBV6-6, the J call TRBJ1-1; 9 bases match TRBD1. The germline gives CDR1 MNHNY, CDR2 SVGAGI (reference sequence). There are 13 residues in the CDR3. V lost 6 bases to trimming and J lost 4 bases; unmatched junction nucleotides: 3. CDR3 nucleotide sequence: TGTGCCAGCAGAAGGACAGGGGTCACTGAAGCTTTCTTT. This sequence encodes CASRRTGVTEAFF.

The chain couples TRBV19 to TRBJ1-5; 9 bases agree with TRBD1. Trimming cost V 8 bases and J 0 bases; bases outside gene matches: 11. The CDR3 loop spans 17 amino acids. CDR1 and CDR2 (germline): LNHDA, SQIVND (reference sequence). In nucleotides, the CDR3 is TGTGCCAGTGCTCCATCCGGGACAGGGTATAGCAATCAGCCCCAGCATTTT. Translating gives CASAPSGTGYSNQPQHF.

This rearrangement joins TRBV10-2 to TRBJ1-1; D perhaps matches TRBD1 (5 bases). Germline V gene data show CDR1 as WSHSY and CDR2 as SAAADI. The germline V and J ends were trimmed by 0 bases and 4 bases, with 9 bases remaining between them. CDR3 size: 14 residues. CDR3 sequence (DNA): TGCGCCAGCAGTGAGTCGGGGGGGAGCACTGAAGCTTTCTTT. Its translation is CASSESGGSTEAFF.

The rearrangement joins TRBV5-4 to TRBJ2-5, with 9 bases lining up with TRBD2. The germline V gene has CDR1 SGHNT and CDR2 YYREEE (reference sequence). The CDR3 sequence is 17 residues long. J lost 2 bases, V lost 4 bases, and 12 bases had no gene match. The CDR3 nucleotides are TGTGCCAGCAGCCTTTTGGGTAGCGGGGGTCCACAAGAGACCCAGTACTTC. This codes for CASSLLGSGGPQETQYF.

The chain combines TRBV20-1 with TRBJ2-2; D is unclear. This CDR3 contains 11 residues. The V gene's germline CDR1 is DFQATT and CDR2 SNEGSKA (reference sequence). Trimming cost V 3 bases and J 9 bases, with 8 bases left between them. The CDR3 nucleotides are TGCAGTGCTAGTCTCGGCCGGGAGCTGTTTTTT. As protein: CSASLGRELFF.

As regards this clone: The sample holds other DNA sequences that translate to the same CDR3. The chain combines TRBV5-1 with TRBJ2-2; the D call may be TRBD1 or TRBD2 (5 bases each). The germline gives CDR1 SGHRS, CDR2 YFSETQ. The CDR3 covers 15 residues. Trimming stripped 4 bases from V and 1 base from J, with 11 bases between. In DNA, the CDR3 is TGCGCCAGCAGCATCGGGACGAAGAACACCGGGGAGCTGTTTTTT. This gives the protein CASSIGTKNTGELFF.

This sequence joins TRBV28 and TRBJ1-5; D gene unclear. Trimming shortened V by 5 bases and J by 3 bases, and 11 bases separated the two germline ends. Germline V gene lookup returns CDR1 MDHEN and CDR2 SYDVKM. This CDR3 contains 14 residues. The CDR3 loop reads CASSPANYNQPQHF. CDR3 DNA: TGTGCCAGCAGTCCCGCCAATTACAATCAGCCCCAGCATTTT.

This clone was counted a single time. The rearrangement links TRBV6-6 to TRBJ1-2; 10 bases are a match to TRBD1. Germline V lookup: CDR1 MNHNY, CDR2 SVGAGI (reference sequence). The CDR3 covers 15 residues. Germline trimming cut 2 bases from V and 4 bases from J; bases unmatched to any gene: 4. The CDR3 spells CASSYRTGGFYGYTF. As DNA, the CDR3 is TGTGCCAGCAGTTACAGGACAGGGGGATTCTATGGCTACACCTTC.

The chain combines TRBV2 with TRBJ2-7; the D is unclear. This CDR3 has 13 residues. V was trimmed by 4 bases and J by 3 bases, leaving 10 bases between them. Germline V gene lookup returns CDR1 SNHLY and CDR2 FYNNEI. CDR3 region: CASSGWQSYEQYF. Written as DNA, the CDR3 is TGTGCCAGCAGTGGGTGGCAGAGCTACGAGCAGTACTTC.

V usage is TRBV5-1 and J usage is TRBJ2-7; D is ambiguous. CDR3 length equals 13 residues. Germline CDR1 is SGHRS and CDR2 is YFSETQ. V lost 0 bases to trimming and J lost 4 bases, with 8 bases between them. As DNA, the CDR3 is TGCGCCAGCAGCTTGGCCCCACGATACGAGCAGTACTTC. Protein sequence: CASSLAPRYEQYF.

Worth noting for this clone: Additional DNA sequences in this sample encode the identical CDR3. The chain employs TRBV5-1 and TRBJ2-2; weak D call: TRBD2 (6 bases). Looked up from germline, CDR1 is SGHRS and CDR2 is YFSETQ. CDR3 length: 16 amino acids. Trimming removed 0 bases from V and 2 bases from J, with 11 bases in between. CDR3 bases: TGCGCCAGCAGCTTGGCACTAGCCGGCAACACCGGGGAGCTGTTTTTT. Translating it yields CASSLALAGNTGELFF.

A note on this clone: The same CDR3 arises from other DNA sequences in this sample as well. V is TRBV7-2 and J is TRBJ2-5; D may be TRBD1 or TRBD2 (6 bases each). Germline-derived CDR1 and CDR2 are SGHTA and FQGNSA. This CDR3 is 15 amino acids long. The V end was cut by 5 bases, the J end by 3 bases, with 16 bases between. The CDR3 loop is CASSPRGRREETQYF. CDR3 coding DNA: TGTGCCAGCAGCCCAAGGGGGAGGCGGGAAGAGACCCAGTACTTC.

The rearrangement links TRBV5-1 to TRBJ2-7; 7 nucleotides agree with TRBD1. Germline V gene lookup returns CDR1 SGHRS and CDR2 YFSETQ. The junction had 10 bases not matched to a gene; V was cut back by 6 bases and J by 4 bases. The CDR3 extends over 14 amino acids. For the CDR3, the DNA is TGCGCCAGCACCCCATCGACAGGGTGGTACGAGCAGTACTTC. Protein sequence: CASTPSTGWYEQYF.

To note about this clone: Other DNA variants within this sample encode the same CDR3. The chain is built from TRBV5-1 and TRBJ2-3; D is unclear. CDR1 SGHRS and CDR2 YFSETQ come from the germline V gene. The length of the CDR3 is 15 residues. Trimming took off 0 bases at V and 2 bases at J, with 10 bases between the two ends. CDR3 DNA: TGCGCCAGCAGCTTGGCTGGGGTTCCCACAGATACGCAGTATTTT. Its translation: CASSLAGVPTDTQYF.

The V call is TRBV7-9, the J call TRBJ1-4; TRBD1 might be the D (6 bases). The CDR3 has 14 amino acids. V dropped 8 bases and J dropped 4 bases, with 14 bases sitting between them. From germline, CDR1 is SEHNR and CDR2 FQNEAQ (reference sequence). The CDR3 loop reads CASSEGGRNEKLFF. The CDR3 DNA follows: TGTGCCAGCTCCGAGGGGGGGCGTAATGAAAAACTGTTTTTT.

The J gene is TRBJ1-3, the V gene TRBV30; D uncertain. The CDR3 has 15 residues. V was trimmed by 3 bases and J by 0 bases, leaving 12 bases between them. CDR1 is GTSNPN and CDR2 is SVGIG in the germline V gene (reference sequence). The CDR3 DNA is TGTGCCTGGAGCCGAAGACTGAGCTCTGGAAACACCATATATTTT. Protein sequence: CAWSRRLSSGNTIYF.